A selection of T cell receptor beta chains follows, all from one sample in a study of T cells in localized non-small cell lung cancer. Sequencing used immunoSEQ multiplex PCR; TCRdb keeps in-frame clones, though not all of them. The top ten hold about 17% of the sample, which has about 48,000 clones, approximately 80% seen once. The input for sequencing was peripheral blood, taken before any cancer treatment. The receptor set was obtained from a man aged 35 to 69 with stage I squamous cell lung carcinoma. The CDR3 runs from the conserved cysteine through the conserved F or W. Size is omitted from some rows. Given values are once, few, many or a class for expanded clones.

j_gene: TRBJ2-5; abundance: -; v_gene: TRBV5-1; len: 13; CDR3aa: CASRTSAVETQYF
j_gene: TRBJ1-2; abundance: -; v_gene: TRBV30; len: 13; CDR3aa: CALTPPTGKGYTF
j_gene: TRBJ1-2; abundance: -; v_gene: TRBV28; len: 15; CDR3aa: CASSPSGRAGYGYTF
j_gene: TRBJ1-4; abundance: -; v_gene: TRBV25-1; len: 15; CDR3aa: CASSWPDRSNEKLFF
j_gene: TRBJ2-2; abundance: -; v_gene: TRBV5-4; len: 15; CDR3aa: CASSLAGSRAGELFF
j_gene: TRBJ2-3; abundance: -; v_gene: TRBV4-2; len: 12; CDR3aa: CASSFGADTQYF
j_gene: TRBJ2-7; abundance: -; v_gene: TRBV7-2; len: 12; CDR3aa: CASSVSSYEQYF
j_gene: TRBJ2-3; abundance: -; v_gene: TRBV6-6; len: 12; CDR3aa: CASSPRPDTQYF
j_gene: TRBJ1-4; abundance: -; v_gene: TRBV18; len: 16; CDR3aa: CASSPLAGQGGEKLFF
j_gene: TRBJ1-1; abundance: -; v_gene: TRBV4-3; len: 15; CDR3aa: CASSQVARLTPEAFF
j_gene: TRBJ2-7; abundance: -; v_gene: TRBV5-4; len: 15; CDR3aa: CASSLGGTVSYEQYF
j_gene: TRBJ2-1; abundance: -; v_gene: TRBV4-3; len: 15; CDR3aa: CASSARDGQINEQFF
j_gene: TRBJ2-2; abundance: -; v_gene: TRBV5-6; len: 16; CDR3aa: CASSPGKEWNTGELFF
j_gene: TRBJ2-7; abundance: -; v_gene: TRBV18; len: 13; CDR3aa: CASSPGTSNEQYF
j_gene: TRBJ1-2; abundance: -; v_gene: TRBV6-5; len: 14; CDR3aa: CASSPQAGSYGYTF
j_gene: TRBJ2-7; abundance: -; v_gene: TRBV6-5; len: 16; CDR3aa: CASSSSGQGSSYEQYF
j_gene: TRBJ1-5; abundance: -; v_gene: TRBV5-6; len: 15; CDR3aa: CASSLRRAGGQPQHF
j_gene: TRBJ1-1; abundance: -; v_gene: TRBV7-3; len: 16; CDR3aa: CASSSNDRVRNTEAFF
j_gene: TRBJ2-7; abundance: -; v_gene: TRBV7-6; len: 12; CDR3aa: CASSPGAGEQYF
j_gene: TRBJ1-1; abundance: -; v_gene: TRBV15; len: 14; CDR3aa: CATSRVDRNTEAFF
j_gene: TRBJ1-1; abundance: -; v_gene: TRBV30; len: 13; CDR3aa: CAWATGAAPEAFF
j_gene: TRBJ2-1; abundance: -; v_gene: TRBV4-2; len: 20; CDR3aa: CASSQDRLAGGLIQNNEQFF
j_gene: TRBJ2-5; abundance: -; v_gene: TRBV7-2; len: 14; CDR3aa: CASSLGGGGETQYF
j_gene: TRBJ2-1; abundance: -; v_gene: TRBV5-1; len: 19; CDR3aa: CASSGVVPGLAGSYNEQFF
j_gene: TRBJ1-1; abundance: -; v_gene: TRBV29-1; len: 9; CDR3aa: CSAGTEAFF
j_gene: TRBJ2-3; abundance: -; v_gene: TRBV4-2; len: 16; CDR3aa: CASSQGEETISDTQYF
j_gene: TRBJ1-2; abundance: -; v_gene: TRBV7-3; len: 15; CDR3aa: CASSLTGQPSVGYTF
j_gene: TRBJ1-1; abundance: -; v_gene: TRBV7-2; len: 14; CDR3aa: CASSLGMGPTEAFF
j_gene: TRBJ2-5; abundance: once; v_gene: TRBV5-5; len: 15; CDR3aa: CASSLGLERKETQYF